What follows is one T cell receptor (beta chain) and its context. This clonotype was seen only a few times. Its antigen is unknown. No base quality values were provided; no much bigger clone lies one nucleotide off. This specimen belongs to a study of T-cell reconstitution after alpha-beta-depleted transplantation in children listed by TCRdb under 2016. Regarding the research as a whole: Using TCR repertoire profiling, the study followed T-cell immune reconstitution in a quantitative way in children after TCRalphabeta/CD19-depleted allogeneic hematopoietic cell transplantation.

Libraries were prepared through PCR. The sequencer listed for this sample is Illumina HiSeq 2500. To normalize quantification of the TCRbeta repertoire, the TCR libraries were built with molecular barcoding that relied on unique molecular identifiers. TCRdb redid the processing of the public reads, applying fastp at Q25 and MiXCR, and retained in-frame beta chains. Records with the same CDR3 protein are collapsed into one entry carrying the most frequent genes and DNA. The sample table records just over 950,000 distinct CDR3 sequences; 25% to 35% of these occur just once. The top ten clones comprise roughly 31% of the sample. Overall study results and their limits: Apparently early alphabetaT-cell count recovery about two months after transplant reportedly relied on only several hundred rapidly expanded clones derived from non-depleted graft cells. Hyperexpanded clone frequencies declined over subsequent months; after one year, T-cell counts and TCRbeta diversity were mostly attributed to newly produced T cells. In some patients, the high TCRbeta diversity seen at day 60 was put down to recipient T cells and intrathymic progenitors that had survived conditioning.

The sample's treatment or condition label, decoded: allogeneic hematopoietic cell transplantation with graft depleted of TCRalphabeta T cells and CD19 B cells. The children who served as transplant recipients had been given grafts of TCRalphabeta/CD19-depleted allogeneic hematopoietic cells. CDR1 and CDR2, per the germline V gene, are SGHAT and FQNNGV. Germline trimming: 4 bases from V, 10 bases from J; junction bases outside gene matches: 11. The CDR3 runs 15 amino acids, cysteine and phenylalanine included. Only CDR3 DNA is held: 45 bases, read in frame from base 1. The TCR comes from a boy less than two years old who had a stem cell transplant for SCID, so the T cells may come from the graft donor. Material: PBMCs, mostly from graft donor cells, obtained 360 days after TCRalphabeta/CD19-depleted stem cell transplant. The sequence links TRBV11-2 to TRBJ2-2; TRBD1 aligns with 8 central bases. The CDR3 loop reads CASSSPDRGVEELFF. The bases are TGTGCCAGCAGCTCCCCCGACAGGGGAGTGGAGGAGCTGTTTTTT.